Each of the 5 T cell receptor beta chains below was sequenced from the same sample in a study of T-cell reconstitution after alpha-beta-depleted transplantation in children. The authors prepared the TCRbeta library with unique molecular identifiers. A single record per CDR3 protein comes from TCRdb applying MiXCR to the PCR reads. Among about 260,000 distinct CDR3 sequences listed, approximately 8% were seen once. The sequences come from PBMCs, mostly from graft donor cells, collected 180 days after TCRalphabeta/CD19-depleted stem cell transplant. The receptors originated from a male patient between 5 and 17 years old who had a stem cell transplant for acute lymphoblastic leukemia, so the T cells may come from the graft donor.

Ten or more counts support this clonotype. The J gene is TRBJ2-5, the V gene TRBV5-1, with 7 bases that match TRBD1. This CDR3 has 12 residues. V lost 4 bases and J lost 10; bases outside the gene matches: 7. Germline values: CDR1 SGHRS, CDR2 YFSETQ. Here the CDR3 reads CASSLTGADQYF. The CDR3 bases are TGCGCCAGCAGCCTCACAGGGGCGGACCAGTACTTC.

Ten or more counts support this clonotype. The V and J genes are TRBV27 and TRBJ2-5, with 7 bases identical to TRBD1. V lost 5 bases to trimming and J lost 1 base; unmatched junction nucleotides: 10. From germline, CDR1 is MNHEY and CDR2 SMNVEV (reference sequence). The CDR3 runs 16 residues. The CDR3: CASSARQGGPQETQYF. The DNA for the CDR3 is TGTGCCAGCAGTGCACGACAGGGTGGTCCCCAAGAGACCCAGTACTTC.

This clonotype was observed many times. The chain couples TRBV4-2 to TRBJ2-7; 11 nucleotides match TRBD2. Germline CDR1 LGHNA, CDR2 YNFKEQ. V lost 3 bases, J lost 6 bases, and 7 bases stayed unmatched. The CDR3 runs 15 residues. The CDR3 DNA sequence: TGTGCCAGCAGCCAGATTAGCGGGGGGGCCTCCGAGCAGTACTTC. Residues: CASSQISGGASEQYF.

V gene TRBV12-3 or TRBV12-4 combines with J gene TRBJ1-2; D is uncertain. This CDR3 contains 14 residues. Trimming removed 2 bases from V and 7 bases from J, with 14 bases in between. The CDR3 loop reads CASSLIRLGLGYTF. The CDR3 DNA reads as TGTGCCAGCAGTTTAATCCGATTAGGGCTTGGCTACACCTTC.

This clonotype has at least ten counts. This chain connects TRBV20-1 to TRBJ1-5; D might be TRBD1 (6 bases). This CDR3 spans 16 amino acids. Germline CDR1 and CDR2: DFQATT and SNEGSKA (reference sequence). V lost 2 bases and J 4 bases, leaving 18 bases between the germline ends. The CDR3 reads CSARHAYRARNQPQHF. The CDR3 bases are TGCAGTGCTAGACATGCTTACAGGGCCCGAAATCAGCCCCAGCATTTT.